This T cell receptor (beta chain) is drawn from a study of beta chain features in type 1 diabetes. Trimming cost V 1 base and J 5 bases, with 11 bases left between them. Germline lookup yields CDR1 SNHLY and CDR2 FYNNEI. This CDR3 is built from 14 residues. Study conclusions and caveats: Type 1 diabetes patients had moderately but significantly shorter TCRB CDR3s in all four CD4+ subsets.

This clone has just a few counts. Its antigen is as yet unknown. Blood was drawn once from each donor into heparinised tubes. The draws averaged about 0.11 L. The authors reverse transcribed all of the isolated RNA, so sequencing captured expressed TCRB transcripts. Produced via immunoSEQ multiplex PCR; TCRdb's table is partial and in-frame only. This sample carries around 690,000 clones, around 11% of them seen once, and the ten largest clones take over 0.1%. The sequencing sample was made of naive CD4+ T cells from blood. This sequence was found in a man aged 30-40 years with type 1 diabetes. The gene calls are TRBV2 and TRBJ2-5; D is undetermined. As DNA, the CDR3 is TGTGCCAGCAGTGAAGAGGGTAGTAGTGAGACCCAGTACTTC. Residues: CASSEEGSSETQYF.